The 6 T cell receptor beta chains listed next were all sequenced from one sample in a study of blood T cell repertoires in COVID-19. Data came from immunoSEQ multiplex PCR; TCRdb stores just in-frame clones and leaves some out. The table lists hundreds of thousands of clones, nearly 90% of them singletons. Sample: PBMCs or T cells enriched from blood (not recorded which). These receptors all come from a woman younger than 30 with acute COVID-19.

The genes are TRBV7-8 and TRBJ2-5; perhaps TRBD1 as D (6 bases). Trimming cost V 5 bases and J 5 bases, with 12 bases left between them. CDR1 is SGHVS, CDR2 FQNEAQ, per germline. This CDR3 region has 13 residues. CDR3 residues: CASSRGTTETQYF. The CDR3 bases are TGTGCCAGCAGCCGAGGGACAACGGAGACCCAGTACTTC.

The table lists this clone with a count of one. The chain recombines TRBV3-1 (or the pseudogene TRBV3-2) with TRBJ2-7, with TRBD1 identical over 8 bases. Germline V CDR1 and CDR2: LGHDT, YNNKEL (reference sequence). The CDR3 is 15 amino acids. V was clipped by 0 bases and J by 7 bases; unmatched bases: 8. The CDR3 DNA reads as TGTGCCAGCAGCCAAGATAGGGACAGGCGTGAGGAGCAGTACTTC. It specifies CASSQDRDRREEQYF.

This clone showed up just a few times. In nucleotides, the CDR3 is TGTGCCAGCAACCAAGGCGGGACTAGCGGGACGACCACAGATACGCAGTATTTT. It specifies CASNQGGTSGTTTDTQYF. The rearrangement links TRBV9 to TRBJ2-3; 13 bases agree with TRBD2. CDR1 is SGDLS and CDR2 is YYNGEE in the germline V gene. The CDR3 length is 18 residues. Trimming removed 6 bases from V and 2 bases from J; junction bases left unmatched: 12. The full variable domain, rest sourced from reference TRBV9 and TRBJ2-3, is DSGVTQTPKHLITATGQRVTLRCSPRSGDLSVYWYQQSLDQGLQFLIQYYNGEERAKGNILERFSAQQFPDLHSELNLSSLELGDSALYFCASNQGGTSGTTTDTQYFGPGTRLTVL.

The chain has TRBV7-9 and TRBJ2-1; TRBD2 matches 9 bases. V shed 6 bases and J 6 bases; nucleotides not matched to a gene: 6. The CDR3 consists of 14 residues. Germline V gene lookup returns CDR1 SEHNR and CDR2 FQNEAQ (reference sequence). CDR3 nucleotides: TGTGCCAGCAGTCTGATAGCGGGAGTCAATGAGCAGTTCTTC. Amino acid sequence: CASSLIAGVNEQFF. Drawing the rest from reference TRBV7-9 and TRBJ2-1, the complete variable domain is DTGVSQNPRHKITKRGQNVTFRCDPISEHNRLYWYRQTLGQGPEFLTYFQNEAQLEKSRLLSDRFSAERPKGSFSTLEIQRTEQGDSAMYLCASSLIAGVNEQFFGPGTRLTVL.

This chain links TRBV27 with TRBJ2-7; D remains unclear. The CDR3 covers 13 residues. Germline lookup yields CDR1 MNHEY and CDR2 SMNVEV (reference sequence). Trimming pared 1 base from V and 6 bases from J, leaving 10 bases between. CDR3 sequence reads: CASSLLASGEQYF. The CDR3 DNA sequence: TGTGCCAGCAGTTTATTGGCCTCAGGCGAGCAGTACTTC.

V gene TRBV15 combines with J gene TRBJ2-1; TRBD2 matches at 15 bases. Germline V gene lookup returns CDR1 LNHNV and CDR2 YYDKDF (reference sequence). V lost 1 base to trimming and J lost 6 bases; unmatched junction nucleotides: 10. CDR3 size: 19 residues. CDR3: CATSRVGTSGRFFSNEQFF. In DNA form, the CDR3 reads TGTGCCACCAGCAGAGTAGGGACTAGCGGGAGGTTCTTTTCCAATGAGCAGTTCTTC.